This TCR beta chain was documented in a study of Ad26.COV2.S vaccination and SARS-CoV-2 variants. Profiled with immunoSEQ multiplex PCR; TCRdb holds only in-frame clones, not every one. Of nearly 95,000 clones in the sample, 82% were seen once. Germline lookup yields CDR1 MDHEN and CDR2 SYDVKM. Between the trimmed V and J ends, which lost 4 bases and 7 bases, there was a span of 7 bases. This CDR3 is built from 11 residues. The source of this sequence is a human donor who had recovered from COVID-19. The sequences come from peripheral blood, collected after recovery from COVID-19. The chain carries TRBV28 and TRBJ1-2; D remains unclear. Here the CDR3 reads CASSSFFGYTF. In DNA, the CDR3 is TGTGCCAGCAGTTCCTTCTTTGGCTACACCTTC.